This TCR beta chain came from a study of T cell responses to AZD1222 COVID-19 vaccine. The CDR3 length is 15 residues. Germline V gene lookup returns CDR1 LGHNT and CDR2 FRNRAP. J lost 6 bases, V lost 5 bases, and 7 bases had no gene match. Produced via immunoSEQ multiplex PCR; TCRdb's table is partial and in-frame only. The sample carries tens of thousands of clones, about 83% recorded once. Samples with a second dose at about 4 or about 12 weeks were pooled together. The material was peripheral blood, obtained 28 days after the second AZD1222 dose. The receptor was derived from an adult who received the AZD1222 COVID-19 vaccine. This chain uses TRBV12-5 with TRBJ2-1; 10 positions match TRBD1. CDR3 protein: CASGPGTGEGNEQFF. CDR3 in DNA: TGTGCTAGTGGTCCCGGGACAGGGGAGGGCAATGAGCAGTTCTTC.